This T cell receptor (beta chain) was identified in a study of blood T cell repertoires in COVID-19. The wider study: COVID-19 samples collected from the United States, Italy and Spain covered acute and convalescent phases. Nucleic acid was either cDNA or gDNA, and it came from T cells, B-cell-depleted T cells, or PBMCs.

The CDR3 consists of 15 residues. V dropped 2 bases and J dropped 6 bases, with 14 bases sitting between them. CDR1 is SNHLY and CDR2 is FYNNEI in the germline V gene. Original handling: The assay estimated nucleated cells by amplifying reference gene primers. Clones were read by immunoSEQ multiplex PCR, and TCRdb kept only the in-frame ones, dropping some. The V and J calls and clone size were taken over from that table, and D and trimming were inferred from the DNA. The sample consists of roughly 75,000 clones, less than 90% of them appearing once. J is TRBJ1-5 and V is TRBV2; TRBD1 might be the D (5 bases). The material sequenced was peripheral blood. This receptor was identified in a man older than 75 in a cohort sampled during active COVID-19. CDR3 DNA sequence: TGTGCCAGCAGTGAACGACTCCCCGGGGGTCAGCCCCAGCATTTT. Translating it yields CASSERLPGGQPQHF.